One and the same sample provided the 31 T cell receptor beta chains below, sequenced in a study of identical twins. TCRdb analysed the 5' RACE reads with MiXCR anew, one entry per CDR3 protein. The table lists hundreds of thousands of distinct CDR3 sequences, 9% to 15% of them singletons. The data also belong to a second study, concerning yellow fever vaccine responses in identical twins.

Sequencing was carried out using CD8+ T cells sorted from blood. The origin of the receptors is a woman aged 18-29 years in good health.

This clonotype has a handful of counts. One junction end does not reproduce the germline sequence, and a read error may be involved. CDR3 sequence (DNA): TGCTGTGCTAGAGATTCATCTGAGCTAGCGGGGTACAATGAGCAGTTCTTC. Residues: CCARDSSELAGYNEQFF. The chain couples TRBV20-1 to TRBJ2-1; 9 nucleotides match TRBD2. Germline CDR1 DFQATT, CDR2 SNEGSKA (reference sequence). The CDR3 has 17 amino acids.

The J gene is TRBJ2-2, the V gene TRBV9; 8 positions agree with TRBD2. CDR1 SGDLS and CDR2 YYNGEE come from the germline V gene. There are 17 residues in the CDR3. V trimming: 4 bases; J trimming: 2 bases; junction bases outside the gene matches: 10. In nucleotides, the CDR3 is TGTGCCAGCAGCCCACGGCGGGTAGCGGGAAACACCGGGGAGCTGTTTTTT. Protein product: CASSPRRVAGNTGELFF.

This clonotype has a handful of counts. V usage is TRBV9 and J usage is TRBJ2-1, with D tentatively TRBD1 or TRBD2 (5 bases each). The germline V gene encodes CDR1 SGDLS and CDR2 YYNGEE. This CDR3 is built from 14 residues. Trimming cost V 3 bases and J 8 bases, with 15 bases left between them. In DNA form, the CDR3 reads TGTGCCAGCAGCGCAGGGTCCCCCGGGGATGAGCAGTTCTTC. Its translation is CASSAGSPGDEQFF.

This sequence joins TRBV4-1 and TRBJ1-1; D ambiguous. This CDR3 contains 13 residues. V was shortened by 1 base and J by 5 bases, with 8 bases between the two germline ends. Germline V lookup: CDR1 MGHRA, CDR2 YSYEKL. The CDR3 protein is CASSQALKTEAFF. For the CDR3, the DNA is TGCGCCAGCAGCCAAGCCCTAAAGACTGAAGCTTTCTTT.

CDR3 bases: TGTGCCAGCAGCTTCCGGGACAGGGGGTTGCGCGGGGAGCTGTTTTTT. Translation: CASSFRDRGLRGELFF. The genes are TRBV3-1 and TRBJ2-2, with TRBD1 identical over 11 bases. The CDR3 totals 16 residues. Unmatched junction bases numbered 9, after V lost 5 bases and J lost 7 bases. Germline V gene lookup returns CDR1 LGHDT and CDR2 YNNKEL (reference sequence).

The rearrangement joins TRBV7-6 to TRBJ2-1; no clear D. The CDR3 covers 13 residues. Germline CDR1 is SGHVS and CDR2 is FNYEAQ. Trimming removed 1 base from V and 5 bases from J, with 6 bases in between. CDR3 loop: CASSLDSHNEQFF. The CDR3 coding sequence is TGTGCCAGCAGCTTAGACAGCCACAATGAGCAGTTCTTC.

This clonotype has only a few counts. The rearrangement links TRBV11-2 to TRBJ2-1, with a weak D call TRBD2 (6 bases). Per germline, CDR1 SGHAT and CDR2 FQNNGV. This CDR3 is built from 18 residues. V was trimmed by 3 bases and J by 0 bases, leaving 18 bases between them. CDR3 loop: CASSFLGGGKSSYNEQFF. The CDR3 DNA sequence: TGTGCCAGCAGCTTCCTAGGTGGCGGGAAGAGCTCCTACAATGAGCAGTTCTTC.

J is TRBJ2-3 and V is TRBV7-9; D gene ambiguous. The CDR3 covers 14 residues. CDR1 and CDR2 from the germline V gene are SEHNR and FQNEAQ (reference sequence). Between the trimmed V and J ends, which lost 3 bases and 2 bases, there was a span of 9 bases. The DNA for the CDR3 is TGTGCCAGCAGCTTCGTCCGTGACACAGATACGCAGTATTTT. It encodes CASSFVRDTDTQYF.

The chain carries TRBV24-1 and TRBJ2-7, with D unresolved. Trimming took off 0 bases at V and 4 bases at J, with 6 bases between the two ends. The CDR3 runs 13 residues. Germline V gene lookup returns CDR1 KGHDR and CDR2 SFDVKD. In DNA, the CDR3 is TGTGCCACCAGTGATTTGTTGGGTTACGAGCAGTACTTC. It translates to CATSDLLGYEQYF.

The chain is built from TRBV6-4 and TRBJ2-3; D not resolved. Germline-derived CDR1 and CDR2 are MRHNA and SNTAGT. The CDR3 totals 14 residues. Between the trimmed V and J ends, which lost 2 bases and 1 base, there was a span of 7 bases. The CDR3 loop is CASSDGDGTDTQYF. CDR3 sequence (DNA): TGTGCCAGCAGTGACGGAGACGGCACAGATACGCAGTATTTT.

J is TRBJ2-1 and V is TRBV7-8; TRBD2 matches 9 bases. There are 18 residues in the CDR3. Trimming at V came to 6 bases and at J to 9 bases, leaving 21 bases not matched to a gene. CDR1 and CDR2 from the germline V gene are SGHVS and FQNEAQ. The CDR3 DNA sequence: TGTGCCAGCAGAAGCGGATTAGGAGGCGGGAGGGCTGAGGGTGAGCAGTTCTTC. It is translated as CASRSGLGGGRAEGEQFF.

This clonotype was seen only a few times. V is TRBV2 and J is TRBJ2-5; 7 bases fit TRBD1. Germline CDR1 reads SNHLY; CDR2 reads FYNNEI. The length of the CDR3 is 15 residues. Trimming cost V 7 bases and J 5 bases; bases outside gene matches: 13. This CDR3 reads CASIMTGQSLETQYF. In DNA form, the CDR3 reads TGTGCCAGCATTATGACAGGGCAATCGTTGGAGACCCAGTACTTC. The full variable domain, completed using reference TRBV2 and TRBJ2-5, is EPEVTQTPSHQVTQMGQEVILRCVPISNHLYFYWYRQILGQKVEFLVSFYNNEISEKSEIFDDQFSVERPDGSNFTLKIRSTKLEDSAMYFCASIMTGQSLETQYFGPGTRLLVL.

The gene calls are TRBV5-1 and TRBJ2-1, with TRBD2 matching 13 bases. CDR3 length: 15 amino acids. Germline trimming cut 2 bases from V and 10 bases from J; bases unmatched to any gene: 6. Germline CDR1 SGHRS, CDR2 YFSETQ. Here the CDR3 reads CASSFGTSGTREQFF. For the CDR3, the DNA is TGCGCCAGCAGCTTTGGGACTAGCGGGACGCGAGAGCAGTTCTTC.

Turning to this clonotype: Since a much larger clone is just one base distant, this may be a read error. The chain uses TRBV6-4 and TRBJ2-2; 7 bases are shared with TRBD1. Germline loops: CDR1 MRHNA, CDR2 SNTAGT. Unmatched junction bases numbered 9, after V lost 4 bases and J lost 7 bases. This CDR3 has 15 residues. This chain's CDR3 is CASSAGTVVLGELFF. CDR3 nucleotides: TGTGCCAGCAGTGCCGGGACAGTGGTGCTCGGGGAGCTGTTTTTT.

This clonotype turned up a few times. V and J are TRBV6-6 and TRBJ1-2; D is uncertain. V lost 4 bases, J lost 4 bases, and 7 bases lay in between. CDR1 and CDR2 (germline): MNHNY, SVGAGI (reference sequence). The CDR3 has 12 residues. The CDR3, as DNA: TGTGCCAGCAGTTTCGACACCTATGGCTACACCTTC. Amino acid sequence: CASSFDTYGYTF.

The gene calls are TRBV24-1 and TRBJ2-5; TRBD2 aligns across 8 bases. The CDR3 length is 13 residues. Germline V gene sequence: CDR1 KGHDR, CDR2 SFDVKD. The ends lost 9 bases at V and 3 bases at J; junction bases unmatched: 5. As DNA, the CDR3 is TGTGCCACCCGGACTAGCTTGGAAGAGACCCAGTACTTC. As protein: CATRTSLEETQYF.

This chain connects TRBV5-6 to TRBJ2-5; D might be TRBD2 (6 bases). Germline V lookup: CDR1 SGHDT, CDR2 YYEEEE. This CDR3 is built from 16 residues. V lost 4 bases to trimming and J lost 4 bases, with 20 bases between them. CDR3 loop: CASSLRGGATRETQYF. DNA of the CDR3: TGTGCCAGCAGCCTACGAGGAGGGGCAACAAGAGAGACCCAGTACTTC.

This clonotype was detected a few times. The rearrangement joins TRBV6-5 to TRBJ2-6; tentatively, D is TRBD2 (7 bases). Germline loops: CDR1 MNHEY, CDR2 SVGAGI. V was pared by 2 bases and J by 0 bases, with 17 bases between. The CDR3 is 19 amino acids. The CDR3 sequence: CASSYTRGGGGSGANVLTF. CDR3 DNA sequence: TGTGCCAGCAGTTACACCCGAGGAGGGGGGGGCTCTGGGGCCAACGTCCTGACTTTC.

Ten or more counts support this clonotype. The rearrangement links TRBV5-1 to TRBJ2-3; 10 bases are a match to TRBD2. V was clipped by 6 bases and J by 2 bases; unmatched bases: 6. Germline V gives CDR1 SGHRS, CDR2 YFSETQ. The CDR3 has 15 residues. The CDR3 region has the DNA TGCGCCAGCAAGCCTACTAGCGGGGCCACAGATACGCAGTATTTT. Translating gives CASKPTSGATDTQYF.

This clonotype was seen repeatedly, ten times or more. The chain has TRBV29-1 and TRBJ2-1, with 12 bases aligning to TRBD2. CDR3 length: 13 amino acids. Germline lookup yields CDR1 SQVTM and CDR2 ANQGSEA. The ends lost 6 bases at V and 5 bases at J; junction bases unmatched: 2. The CDR3 sequence: CSVLAGGDNEQFF. In DNA, the CDR3 is TGCAGCGTCCTAGCGGGAGGGGACAATGAGCAGTTCTTC.

This clonotype was seen ten or more times. This chain uses TRBV12-3 or TRBV12-4 with TRBJ2-5; the match to TRBD2 covers 10 bases. CDR3 length: 14 residues. Unmatched junction bases numbered 7, after V lost 7 bases and J lost 5 bases. The CDR3 DNA sequence: TGTGCCAGCAATACTCTAGCGGGAGACGAGACCCAGTACTTC. This sequence encodes CASNTLAGDETQYF.

This clonotype appeared a few times. This rearrangement joins TRBV28 to TRBJ2-7; D possibly corresponds to TRBD1 (6 bases). CDR3 length: 13 residues. In germline, CDR1 is MDHEN, CDR2 SYDVKM. Trimming cost V 6 bases and J 7 bases, with 16 bases left between them. The chain's CDR3 is CASSPSGVGEQYV. DNA for the CDR3: TGTGCCAGCAGCCCCTCAGGGGTAGGGGAGCAGTACGTC.

The chain combines TRBV27 with TRBJ2-1, with a weak D call TRBD1 (5 bases). The CDR3 runs 15 residues. V lost 1 base, J lost 5 bases, and 12 bases lay in between. CDR1 and CDR2 from the germline V gene are MNHEY and SMNVEV (reference sequence). The CDR3 loop is CASSLWGLNNNEQFF. The CDR3 DNA is TGTGCCAGCAGTTTATGGGGCTTAAATAACAATGAGCAGTTCTTC.

This clonotype has a handful of counts. The chain employs TRBV27 and TRBJ1-4; 11 bases map to TRBD1. V lost 6 bases, J lost 6 bases, and 3 bases stayed unmatched. Germline lookup yields CDR1 MNHEY and CDR2 SMNVEV (reference sequence). This CDR3 has 14 amino acids. The CDR3 nucleotides read TGTGCCAGCAGACGGACAGGGGGCGATGAAAAACTGTTTTTT. Amino acids: CASRRTGGDEKLFF.

This sequence joins TRBV19 and TRBJ1-1; a weak D match, TRBD1 (5 bases). The germline CDR1 and CDR2 sequences are LNHDA and SQIVND (reference sequence). The V end lost 5 bases, the J end lost 6 bases, and 13 bases lay between the germline ends. CDR3 length: 13 residues. The chain's CDR3 is CASSPRRGPEAFF. DNA of the CDR3: TGTGCCAGTAGTCCCCGGAGGGGTCCTGAAGCTTTCTTT.

The sample holds a few counts of this clonotype. V gene TRBV6-4 combines with J gene TRBJ2-1; D not certain. The CDR3 is 15 amino acids. Germline-derived CDR1 and CDR2 are MRHNA and SNTAGT. V was cut by 0 bases and J by 6 bases, with 12 bases left in between. CDR3 coding DNA: TGTGCCAGCAGTGACTCACGGAGCCCCGGCAATGAGCAGTTCTTC. Protein product: CASSDSRSPGNEQFF.

This clonotype showed up many times. This chain uses TRBV15 with TRBJ2-1; D is unclear. There are 12 residues in the CDR3. V lost 8 bases, J lost 6 bases, and 11 bases lay in between. Germline V gene lookup returns CDR1 LNHNV and CDR2 YYDKDF (reference sequence). CDR3 amino acids: CATGLLVNEQFF. The DNA of the CDR3 is TGTGCCACCGGCCTTCTGGTCAATGAGCAGTTCTTC.

V is TRBV5-1 and J is TRBJ2-5; TRBD1 agrees at 8 bases. Germline V gives CDR1 SGHRS, CDR2 YFSETQ. CDR3 size: 16 residues. The ends lost 1 base at V and 4 bases at J; junction bases unmatched: 9. The CDR3 region is CASSLTPTGGVETQYF. The CDR3, as DNA: TGCGCCAGCAGCTTGACTCCTACAGGGGGTGTAGAGACCCAGTACTTC.

This clonotype was found a few times. The V gene is TRBV28, the J gene TRBJ2-3, with 7 bases matching TRBD2. The V gene end was trimmed by 3 bases and the J gene end by 2 bases; junction bases not matched to a gene: 5. The CDR3 is 15 residues long. Looked up from germline, CDR1 is MDHEN and CDR2 is SYDVKM. CDR3 region: CASSLSAGATDTQYF. The CDR3 DNA follows: TGTGCCAGCAGTTTGTCGGCGGGAGCCACAGATACGCAGTATTTT.

The CDR3 DNA follows: TGTGCCAGCAGCTCCTCGGACCGACAGGGCTACACCTTC. Amino acid sequence: CASSSSDRQGYTF. The chain carries TRBV7-6 and TRBJ1-2; maybe TRBD1 (5 bases). The CDR3 is 13 residues long. The V end lost 4 bases, the J end lost 8 bases, and 14 bases lay between the germline ends. From germline, CDR1 is SGHVS and CDR2 FNYEAQ.

V is TRBV7-7 and J is TRBJ2-1; possibly TRBD2 for D (7 bases). This CDR3 has 16 amino acids. Trimming took 2 bases from V and 4 from J, leaving 15 bases between them. The germline CDR1 and CDR2 sequences are SSHAT and FNYEAQ (reference sequence). For the CDR3, the DNA is TGTGCCAGCAGCTTACAGGTGGGAGGGGGGTACAATGAGCAGTTCTTC. Translating it yields CASSLQVGGGYNEQFF.